This T cell receptor (beta chain) was sequenced for a study of response to subunit inactivated influenza vaccine. TCRdb reprocessed the RT-PCR reads with MiXCR, giving one entry per CDR3 protein. The top ten clones hold roughly 2.8% of a sample with about 540,000 distinct CDR3 sequences, around 25% of them seen once. The CDR3 is 14 residues long. The V end was cut by 6 bases, the J end by 7 bases, with 15 bases between. The germline V gene has CDR1 WNHNN and CDR2 SYGVQD (reference sequence). The sample was also reused in another study, on T cells expressing NK-cell markers. This second study notes: Template switching by 5'RACE with UMIs generated the TCR beta cDNA.

This sequence was found in a man in his fifties who received an inactivated influenza vaccine. The source was CD4+ T cells sorted from PBMCs, collected less than 13 days after vaccination. This chain joins TRBV10-1 and TRBJ2-2, with D maybe TRBD2 (6 bases). The CDR3 spells CASSTGTPVGELFF. The CDR3 nucleotides are TGCGCCAGCAGCACCGGGACTCCCGTCGGGGAGCTGTTTTTT.